Each of the 31 T cell receptor beta chains below was sequenced from the same sample in a study of identical twins listed by TCRdb under 2016. The library was generated by 5' RACE. The instrument given in TCRdb is Illumina HiSeq 2000. TCRdb redid the processing of the public reads, applying fastp at Q25 and MiXCR, and retained in-frame beta chains. Every entry covers one CDR3 protein and lists the most common genes and DNA from its rows. Across this sample there are over 200,000 distinct CDR3 sequences, with around 10% seen only once. The top ten hold 5% to 6% of the sample. The sample taken for sequencing was memory (CD45RO+) T cells sorted from blood. The cell subset or site tag for this specimen amounts to: CD45RO+ enriched T cells. These receptors were obtained from a woman aged 18-30 years in good health.

The chain joins TRBV6-2 or TRBV6-3 to TRBJ1-1; D ambiguous. Germline CDR1 is MNHEY and CDR2 is SVGEGT. The CDR3 has 14 residues. V was pared by 0 bases and J by 11 bases, with 16 bases between. The CDR3 loop reads CASSYSSPRSLAFF. As DNA, the CDR3 is TGTGCCAGCAGTTACTCGAGTCCCAGGTCCTTGGCTTTCTTT.

This chain uses TRBV5-1 with TRBJ2-7, with 7 bases that match TRBD1. CDR1 and CDR2 from the germline V gene are SGHRS and YFSETQ. The ends lost 3 bases at V and 0 bases at J; junction bases unmatched: 0. The CDR3 totals 13 residues. The CDR3: CASSWDSSYEQYF. CDR3 sequence (DNA): TGCGCCAGCAGCTGGGACAGCTCCTACGAGCAGTACTTC.

This clonotype was observed many times. The chain uses TRBV12-3 or TRBV12-4 and TRBJ1-6; D unresolved. V was trimmed by 2 bases and J by 9 bases, leaving 11 bases between them. The CDR3 spans 14 residues. The CDR3 DNA follows: TGTGCCAGCAGTTTAATCGGTTCCGGTTCACCCCTCCACTTT. Its translation: CASSLIGSGSPLHF.

This clonotype was picked up a small number of times. V is TRBV12-5 and J is TRBJ2-7; no definite D call. CDR3 length equals 13 residues. Germline lookup yields CDR1 LGHNT and CDR2 FRNRAP. Trimming pared 1 base from V and 7 bases from J, leaving 11 bases between. The CDR3 sequence is CASGLGAGREQYF. The CDR3 region has the DNA TGTGCTAGTGGTTTGGGGGCAGGCCGTGAGCAGTACTTC.

This clonotype occurred a few times. The chain combines TRBV20-1 with TRBJ1-5; no clear D gene. Germline V CDR1 and CDR2: DFQATT, SNEGSKA (reference sequence). Trimming took 7 bases from V and 0 from J, leaving 10 bases between them. This CDR3 is 13 amino acids long. The CDR3 bases are TGCAGTGTGGGCATTTATAGCAATCAGCCCCAGCATTTT. Translating it yields CSVGIYSNQPQHF.

The chain couples TRBV6-1 to TRBJ2-7; a possible D gene is TRBD2 (5 bases). Germline CDR1 and CDR2: MNHNS and SASEGT. This CDR3 has 12 residues. With 10 bases removed from V and 0 bases from J, the gap between germline ends came to 10 bases. The DNA for the CDR3 is TGTGCCACCCGACGGGACTCCTACGAGCAGTACTTC. This sequence encodes CATRRDSYEQYF.

This clonotype was counted ten times or more. This chain connects TRBV15 to TRBJ2-2; TRBD1 matches 7 bases. The germline V gene has CDR1 LNHNV and CDR2 YYDKDF (reference sequence). V was pared by 5 bases and J by 4 bases, with 7 bases of the junction left unmatched. The CDR3 runs to 15 residues. The CDR3 coding sequence is TGTGCCACCAGCCTACGCCGACAGGGCACCGGGGAGCTGTTTTTT. It yields the protein CATSLRRQGTGELFF.

This chain links TRBV6-1 with TRBJ2-4, with TRBD1 matching 7 bases. This CDR3 region has 13 residues. Germline V CDR1 and CDR2: MNHNS, SASEGT. The V segment lost 7 bases and the J segment 7 bases; nucleotides outside the gene matches: 7. The CDR3 DNA reads TGTGCCAGCAAAAAACCGGGACAGAACATTCAGTACTTC. It yields the protein CASKKPGQNIQYF.

The genes are TRBV12-5 and TRBJ2-3; 7 nucleotides align to TRBD2. Trimming took 2 bases from V and 2 from J; bases not matched to a gene: 7. The CDR3 has 16 residues. Germline V lookup: CDR1 LGHNT, CDR2 FRNRAP. The CDR3 DNA is TGTGCTAGTGGTTTGATCCTAGCGGACGACACAGATACGCAGTATTTT. Its translation is CASGLILADDTDTQYF.

V gene TRBV30 combines with J gene TRBJ2-1, with a weak D call TRBD2 (6 bases). Germline CDR1 is GTSNPN and CDR2 is SVGIG (reference sequence). This CDR3 has 14 residues. Trimming removed 2 bases from V and 7 bases from J, with 15 bases in between. CDR3 amino acids: CAWSLVGGKNEQFF. CDR3 DNA: TGTGCCTGGAGTCTCGTGGGAGGCAAAAATGAGCAGTTCTTC.

The chain employs TRBV7-9 and TRBJ2-5, with a weak D call TRBD2 (5 bases). Germline V gene sequence: CDR1 SEHNR, CDR2 FQNEAQ (reference sequence). Trimming took off 7 bases at V and 0 bases at J, with 12 bases between the two ends. The CDR3 is 14 amino acids. In DNA, the CDR3 is TGTGCCAGCACCGGGATGGGGTACCAAGAGACCCAGTACTTC. Protein sequence: CASTGMGYQETQYF.

The CDR3 DNA reads as TGTGCCAGCAGTTTCGACAGGACCGGGGAGCTGTTTTTT. Protein product: CASSFDRTGELFF. V and J are TRBV12-3 or TRBV12-4 and TRBJ2-2; a weak D match, TRBD1 (6 bases). The V end lost 3 bases, the J end lost 5 bases, and 7 bases lay between the germline ends. The CDR3 has 13 amino acids.

CDR3 DNA sequence: TGTGCCAGCAGCGCTCGGGACTATTCCGCCTACGAGCAGTACTTC. Translation: CASSARDYSAYEQYF. The chain is built from TRBV9 and TRBJ2-7; 7 positions match TRBD2. Per the germline V gene, CDR1 is SGDLS and CDR2 is YYNGEE. The CDR3 totals 15 residues. Losses at the gene ends were 3 bases for V and 2 bases for J; bases not matched to a gene: 8. The whole variable domain, filled in from reference TRBV9 and TRBJ2-7, reads DSGVTQTPKHLITATGQRVTLRCSPRSGDLSVYWYQQSLDQGLQFLIQYYNGEERAKGNILERFSAQQFPDLHSELNLSSLELGDSALYFCASSARDYSAYEQYFGPGTRLTVT.

This clonotype was counted between two and nine times. The gene calls are TRBV7-2 and TRBJ1-1; a weak D match, TRBD1 (5 bases). Trimming left V 2 bases short and J 6 bases short, with 10 bases between. The germline CDR1 and CDR2 sequences are SGHTA and FQGNSA. CDR3 length equals 13 residues. The CDR3 DNA reads as TGTGCCAGCAGCTTACGGGGGGAGGCTGAAGCTTTCTTT. This sequence encodes CASSLRGEAEAFF.

The chain uses TRBV5-1 and TRBJ1-2; 7 nucleotides align to TRBD1. V was clipped by 0 bases and J by 3 bases; unmatched bases: 5. This CDR3 spans 15 amino acids. Germline values: CDR1 SGHRS, CDR2 YFSETQ. The CDR3 protein is CASSLALTGDYGYTF. The CDR3 DNA sequence: TGCGCCAGCAGCTTGGCCCTAACAGGGGACTATGGCTACACCTTC.

Many counts were recorded for this clonotype. This rearrangement joins TRBV4-2 to TRBJ2-1; TRBD2 agrees at 11 bases. The length of the CDR3 is 16 residues. The germline CDR1 and CDR2 sequences are LGHNA and YNFKEQ. The V gene end was trimmed by 5 bases and the J gene end by 6 bases; junction bases not matched to a gene: 9. The CDR3 DNA is TGTGCCAGCAGCTCCCCGGGGACTAGCGGCAGCAATGAGCAGTTCTTC. Its protein is CASSSPGTSGSNEQFF.

This clonotype has a count of ten or more. The chain couples TRBV3-1 to TRBJ2-2; D uncertain. This CDR3 is 11 amino acids long. The germline gives CDR1 LGHDT, CDR2 YNNKEL (reference sequence). V lost 3 bases, J lost 10 bases, and 6 bases lay in between. The CDR3 DNA sequence: TGTGCCAGCAGCCAGCTGTCGGAGCTGTTTTTT. Translating it yields CASSQLSELFF. Looking up the rest from reference TRBV3-1 and TRBJ2-2 gives the full variable domain: DTAVSQTPKYLVTQMGNDKSIKCEQNLGHDTMYWYKQDSKKFLKIMFSYNNKELIINETVPNRFSPKSPDKAHLNLHINSLELGDSAVYFCASSQLSELFFGEGSRLTVL.

This clonotype was observed a handful of times. The chain employs TRBV7-6 and TRBJ1-6; tentatively, D is TRBD1 (5 bases). Germline V gives CDR1 SGHVS, CDR2 FNYEAQ. Between the trimmed V and J ends, which lost 1 base and 8 bases, there was a span of 12 bases. This CDR3 is built from 15 residues. CDR3 sequence (DNA): TGTGCCAGCAGCTTAGGGGGGACTGTCGATTCACCCCTCCACTTT. Its protein product is CASSLGGTVDSPLHF. The whole variable domain, remainder taken from reference TRBV7-6 and TRBJ1-6, is GAGVSQSPRYKVTKRGQDVALRCDPISGHVSLYWYRQALGQGPEFLTYFNYEAQQDKSGLPNDRFSAERPEGSISTLTIQRTEQRDSAMYRCASSLGGTVDSPLHFGNGTRLTVT.

This clonotype was counted at least ten times. The genes are TRBV12-3 or TRBV12-4 and TRBJ2-3; D unresolved. With 3 bases removed from V and 4 bases from J, the gap between germline ends came to 11 bases. The CDR3 is 14 residues long. The CDR3 is CASSLNLGSDTQYF. CDR3 sequence (DNA): TGTGCCAGCAGTTTGAATTTGGGTTCAGATACGCAGTATTTT.

The chain employs TRBV7-9 and TRBJ1-1; no definite D call. The V end was cut by 3 bases, the J end by 3 bases, with 11 bases between. The CDR3 is 14 residues long. The germline gives CDR1 SEHNR, CDR2 FQNEAQ (reference sequence). This chain's CDR3 is CASSFGRFHTEAFF. The CDR3 region has the DNA TGTGCCAGCAGCTTCGGTCGGTTCCACACTGAAGCTTTCTTT.

The V and J genes are TRBV5-1 and TRBJ1-4, with D possibly TRBD1 on 5 matching bases. The ends were cut back, 5 bases at V and 8 bases at J, with 13 bases in the middle. This CDR3 is 13 amino acids long. The germline V gene has CDR1 SGHRS and CDR2 YFSETQ. The CDR3 loop reads CASRGGAWEKLFF. In DNA, the CDR3 is TGCGCCAGCAGGGGCGGGGCTTGGGAAAAACTGTTTTTT.

This clonotype was seen many times. The chain joins TRBV6-1 to TRBJ1-6, with D possibly matching TRBD1 (5 bases). The CDR3 sequence is 13 residues long. V lost 9 bases and J lost 6, with 12 bases in between. The germline V gene has CDR1 MNHNS and CDR2 SASEGT. This CDR3 is CASGGTVNSPLHF. CDR3 bases: TGTGCCAGTGGAGGGACGGTTAATTCACCCCTCCACTTT.

This clonotype came up a few times. The V call is TRBV5-1, the J call TRBJ2-3; TRBD2 agrees at 13 bases. V was clipped by 2 bases and J by 7 bases; unmatched bases: 4. The germline gives CDR1 SGHRS, CDR2 YFSETQ. The length of the CDR3 is 15 residues. The CDR3 bases are TGCGCCAGCAGCTTCGGGACTAGCGGGGTTTATACGCAGTATTTT. Its translation: CASSFGTSGVYTQYF.

This rearrangement joins TRBV6-5 to TRBJ2-3, with 9 bases matching TRBD2. The CDR3 is made up of 18 amino acids. Germline V gene sequence: CDR1 MNHEY, CDR2 SVGAGI. Trimming cost V 2 bases and J 3 bases; bases outside gene matches: 12. This CDR3 is CASSYGVVAGVGTDTQYF. The CDR3 region has the DNA TGTGCCAGCAGTTACGGTGTAGTAGCGGGAGTAGGTACAGATACGCAGTATTTT.

This clonotype has only a few counts. The chain employs TRBV5-6 and TRBJ1-5; D not resolved. Trimming cost V 4 bases and J 6 bases, with 26 bases left between them. From germline, CDR1 is SGHDT and CDR2 YYEEEE. The CDR3 is 18 residues long. CDR3 in amino acids: CASSTSSSSSPVGQPQHF. The CDR3 DNA follows: TGTGCCAGCAGCACCTCCAGCAGCTCCTCTCCCGTGGGTCAGCCCCAGCATTTT.

This clonotype has a handful of counts. This chain connects TRBV18 to TRBJ1-6; D not resolved. Germline CDR1 is KGHSH and CDR2 is LQKENI. The length of the CDR3 is 15 residues. Trimming took off 2 bases at V and 8 bases at J, with 13 bases between the two ends. This CDR3 is CASSPGLGWDSPLHF. In DNA form, the CDR3 reads TGTGCCAGCTCACCAGGACTCGGCTGGGATTCACCCCTCCACTTT.

The rearrangement uses TRBV6-5 and TRBJ2-5; 8 nucleotides agree with TRBD1. This CDR3 contains 16 residues. Germline CDR1 is MNHEY and CDR2 is SVGAGI. V was clipped by 5 bases and J by 2 bases; unmatched bases: 10. This CDR3 is CASSNQTRGPQETQYF. CDR3 DNA sequence: TGTGCCAGCAGTAACCAGACCAGGGGGCCTCAAGAGACCCAGTACTTC.

This clonotype was observed a few times. DNA for the CDR3: TGCAGTGCTTTTAGCGGGGGATACGAGCAGTACTTC. Protein product: CSAFSGGYEQYF. V usage is TRBV20-1 and J usage is TRBJ2-7; 9 bases line up with TRBD2. CDR1 is DFQATT, CDR2 SNEGSKA, per germline (reference sequence). Unmatched junction bases numbered 3, after V lost 5 bases and J lost 4 bases. This CDR3 has 12 amino acids.

The chain links TRBV4-2 to TRBJ1-4; no reliable D call. The CDR3 has 15 residues. From germline, CDR1 is LGHNA and CDR2 YNFKEQ. Between the trimmed V and J ends, which lost 3 bases and 0 bases, there was a span of 8 bases. CDR3 nucleotide sequence: TGTGCCAGCAGCCAGAGGGCAGCAACTAATGAAAAACTGTTTTTT. Protein sequence: CASSQRAATNEKLFF.

The J gene is TRBJ2-3, the V gene TRBV18; TRBD2 matches 12 bases. The CDR3 has 15 residues. V trimming: 9 bases; J trimming: 5 bases; junction bases outside the gene matches: 9. From germline, CDR1 is KGHSH and CDR2 LQKENI. Written as DNA, the CDR3 is TGTGCCAGTACCCGACTAGCGGGGGTCGAAGATACGCAGTATTTT. It encodes CASTRLAGVEDTQYF.

This clonotype turned up a few times. The V and J genes are TRBV14 and TRBJ2-1; D possibly matches TRBD1 or TRBD2 (5 bases each). V lost 4 bases and J 14 bases, leaving 33 bases between the germline ends. Germline V lookup: CDR1 SGHDN, CDR2 FVKESK. The CDR3 spans 18 residues. The CDR3 sequence is CASSRQTGRSYGGGREFF. The CDR3 bases are TGTGCCAGCAGCCGCCAAACGGGACGGAGCTATGGCGGCGGACGGGAGTTCTTC.